Listed below are T cell receptor beta chains from one sample, sequenced in a study of blood T cells in healthy people across ages. TCRdb re-analysed the 5' RACE reads in MiXCR, keeping a single row per CDR3 protein. The sample gives 920,000 or so distinct CDR3 sequences, more than 35% of which show up once; 15% to 20% is in the top ten. Sequencing was carried out using blood. These TCRs come from a woman aged 60-75 years in good health. Each CDR3 is given with its conserved first and last residue. Some rows have no size entry. The others give once, few or many, or a class for an expanded clone.

j_gene | v_gene | abundance | CDR3aa
TRBJ2-1 | TRBV5-1 | NA | CASSSEVLSVGEQFF
TRBJ1-2 | TRBV12-3/TRBV12-4 | NA | CASSLWGDPNYGYTF
TRBJ1-2 | TRBV20-1 | NA | CSAKRSYTF
TRBJ1-4 | TRBV3-1 | NA | CASSQVRGEKLFF
TRBJ1-2 | TRBV28 | NA | CASTISRAAGYTF
TRBJ1-1 | TRBV9 | once | CASSTDGNTEAFF
TRBJ2-7 | TRBV12-3/TRBV12-4 | NA | CASRQGTWNEQYF
TRBJ2-7 | TRBV27 | NA | CASSFIGGATYEQYF
TRBJ2-5 | TRBV29-1 | few | CSVGSGLAEQTQYF
TRBJ2-7 | TRBV5-1 | few | CASKRDSYEQYF
TRBJ1-1 | TRBV5-1 | NA | CASSFSGQGTEAFF
TRBJ2-1 | TRBV5-1 | NA | CASSLSGFNEQFF
TRBJ2-3 | TRBV4-1 | NA | CASSSSGSPGLASTDTQYF
TRBJ2-7 | TRBV25-1 | many | CASSDPGSYEQYF
TRBJ1-1 | TRBV29-1 | NA | CSALDRVVSTEAFF
TRBJ2-7 | TRBV20-1 | NA | CSARDRNYEQYF
TRBJ2-1 | TRBV20-1 | NA | CSAPTGTGFLGEQFF
TRBJ1-1 | TRBV6-1 | NA | CASSIKAPGDTEAFF
TRBJ2-1 | TRBV3-1 | NA | CASSQLAVTYNEQFF
TRBJ2-7 | TRBV10-3 | NA | CAISGDSEQYF
TRBJ1-4 | TRBV18 | NA | CASSPGTGGSTNEKLFF
TRBJ2-3 | TRBV6-2/TRBV6-3 | NA | CASRILAGTDTQYF